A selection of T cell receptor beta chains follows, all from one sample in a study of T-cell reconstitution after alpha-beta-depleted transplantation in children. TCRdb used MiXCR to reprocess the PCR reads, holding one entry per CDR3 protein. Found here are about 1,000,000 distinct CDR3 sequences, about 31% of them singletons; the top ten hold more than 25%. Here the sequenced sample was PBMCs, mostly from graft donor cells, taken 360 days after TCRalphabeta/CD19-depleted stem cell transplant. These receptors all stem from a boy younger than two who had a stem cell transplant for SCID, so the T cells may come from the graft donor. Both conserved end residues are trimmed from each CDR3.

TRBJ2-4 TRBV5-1 ASSLETGGYPIAKNIQY
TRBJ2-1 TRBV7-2 ASSLVGKGINEQF
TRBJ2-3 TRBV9 ASSVRGTSTDTQY
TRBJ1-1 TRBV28 ASTKSTGTDTEAF
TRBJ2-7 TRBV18 ASSPWGREQY
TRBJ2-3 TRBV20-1 SPQSTDTQY
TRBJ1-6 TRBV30 ALGPGNSPLH
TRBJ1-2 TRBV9 ASSGRAGDYGYT
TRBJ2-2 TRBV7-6 ASSLTILYDGLGTGELF
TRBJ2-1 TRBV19 ASRSGGSPFYNEQF
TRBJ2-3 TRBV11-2 ASTEGGIPDTQY
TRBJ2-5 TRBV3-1 ASSQGPGGVETQY
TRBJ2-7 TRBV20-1 SASFSGGRFYEQY
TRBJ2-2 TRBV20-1 SARLAGGLGELF
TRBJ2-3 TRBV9 ASSVAASYADTQY
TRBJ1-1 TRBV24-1 ATSDPAGGAEAF
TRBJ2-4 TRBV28 ASSLLGQAPVFGKNIQY
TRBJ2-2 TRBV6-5 ASSYSGGLLPTGELF
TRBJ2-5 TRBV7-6 ASSPYLPEETQY
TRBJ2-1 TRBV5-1 ASSWTSGVGNEQF
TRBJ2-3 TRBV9 ASSVGAVGDTQY
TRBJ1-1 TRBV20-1 SAGGQENTEAF
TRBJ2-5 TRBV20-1 SARVEGRQETQY
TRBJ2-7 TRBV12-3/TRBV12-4 ASSLIAKSSSYEQY
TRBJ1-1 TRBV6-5 ASSYGSNTEAF
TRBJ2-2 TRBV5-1 ASSLPGSYAGELF
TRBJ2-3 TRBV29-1 SVEQLAGTDTQY
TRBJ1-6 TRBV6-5 ASSYSWTGSPLH
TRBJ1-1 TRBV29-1 SVVGATEAGGEAF
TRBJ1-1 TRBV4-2 ASSRSQVWDRGITEAF
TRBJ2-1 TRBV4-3 ASSQHWGTFSAYNEQF
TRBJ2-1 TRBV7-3 ASSLRTRVLAGCAPSYNEQF
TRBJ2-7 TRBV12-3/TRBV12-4 ASSLGHLGYEQY
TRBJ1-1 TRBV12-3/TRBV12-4 ASSEQQGTEAF
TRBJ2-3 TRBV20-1 SATERFTDTQY
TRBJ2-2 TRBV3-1 ASSPRGVFGELF
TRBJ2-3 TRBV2 ASGGGPRGPQY
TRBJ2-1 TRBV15 ATNWGDEQF
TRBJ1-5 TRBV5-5 ASSLAWSQPQH
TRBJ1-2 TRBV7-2 ASSHGTGGDGYT